The rows below give T cell receptor beta chains drawn from one sample of a study of CD8 T cells in Susac syndrome. TCRdb re-called the immunoSEQ multiplex PCR reads with MiXCR, one entry per CDR3 protein. This sample has roughly 160,000 distinct CDR3 sequences; around 94% occur once, and the top ten carry around 0.15%. Sequencing input: CD4+ T cells from PBMCs. These receptors were obtained from a human donor in good health. The CDR3 runs from the conserved cysteine through the conserved F or W.

V: TRBV7-2
J: TRBJ2-7
CDR3: CASSLAPGQGSYEQYF

V: TRBV29-1
J: TRBJ2-1
CDR3: CSVVSGGARGEQFF

V: TRBV7-9
J: TRBJ1-1
CDR3: CASSLTPQQGEAFF

V: TRBV20-1
J: TRBJ1-2
CDR3: CSAPSTVGGYTF

V: TRBV20-1
J: TRBJ1-2
CDR3: CSARSDSLYGYTF

V: TRBV29-1
J: TRBJ2-3
CDR3: CSVSGNTDTQYF

V: TRBV20-1
J: TRBJ1-5
CDR3: CSANPVGQVLHSNQPQHF

V: TRBV24-1
J: TRBJ1-5
CDR3: CATSDLSSGIQPQHF

V: TRBV12-3/TRBV12-4
J: TRBJ1-1
CDR3: CASSLGPPPGPEAFF

V: TRBV4-2
J: TRBJ2-3
CDR3: CASSQDQVMGDTQYF

V: TRBV18
J: TRBJ2-7
CDR3: CASSHYRDRDREQYF

V: TRBV20-1
J: TRBJ1-2
CDR3: CSAANYGYTF

V: TRBV19
J: TRBJ2-5
CDR3: CASSIQETQYF

V: TRBV20-1
J: TRBJ2-7
CDR3: CSARRTGTYEQYF

V: TRBV2
J: TRBJ1-5
CDR3: CASSEADPRDQPQHF

V: TRBV5-6
J: TRBJ2-6
CDR3: CASSLMSRSGANVLTF

V: TRBV7-2
J: TRBJ1-1
CDR3: CASSQRYEAFF

V: TRBV2
J: TRBJ1-5
CDR3: CASTGQASNQPQHF

V: TRBV4-3
J: TRBJ1-6
CDR3: CASSQDQGFPLNSPLHF

V: TRBV20-1
J: TRBJ2-1
CDR3: CSARAGEDNEQFF

V: TRBV30
J: TRBJ2-2
CDR3: CAWSRTAGGELFF

V: TRBV29-1
J: TRBJ2-5
CDR3: CSVSRIMGETQYF

V: TRBV27
J: TRBJ2-1
CDR3: CASSPPPGLAGGQSYNEQFF